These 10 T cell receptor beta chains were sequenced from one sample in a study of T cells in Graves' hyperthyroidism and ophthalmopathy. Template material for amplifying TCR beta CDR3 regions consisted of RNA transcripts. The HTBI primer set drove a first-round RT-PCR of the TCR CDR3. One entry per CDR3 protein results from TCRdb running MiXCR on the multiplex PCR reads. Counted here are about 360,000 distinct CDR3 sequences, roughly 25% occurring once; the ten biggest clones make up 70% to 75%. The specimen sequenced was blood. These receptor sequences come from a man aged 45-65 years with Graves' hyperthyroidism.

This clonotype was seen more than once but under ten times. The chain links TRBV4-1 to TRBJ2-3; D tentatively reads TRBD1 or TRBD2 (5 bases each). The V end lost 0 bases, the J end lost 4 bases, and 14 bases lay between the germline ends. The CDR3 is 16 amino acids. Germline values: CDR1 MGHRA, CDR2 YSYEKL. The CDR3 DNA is TGCGCCAGCAGCCAAGATTCAGGGAGTTCCGCAGATACGCAGTATTTT. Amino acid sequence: CASSQDSGSSADTQYF.

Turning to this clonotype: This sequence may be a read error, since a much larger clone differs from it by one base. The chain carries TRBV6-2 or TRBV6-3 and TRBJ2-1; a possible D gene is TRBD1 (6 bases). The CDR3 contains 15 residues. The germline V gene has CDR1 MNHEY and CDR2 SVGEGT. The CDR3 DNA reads TGTGCCTGCAGTACCGACAGGATCTCCTACAATGAGCAGTTCTTC. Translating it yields CACSTDRISYNEQFF.

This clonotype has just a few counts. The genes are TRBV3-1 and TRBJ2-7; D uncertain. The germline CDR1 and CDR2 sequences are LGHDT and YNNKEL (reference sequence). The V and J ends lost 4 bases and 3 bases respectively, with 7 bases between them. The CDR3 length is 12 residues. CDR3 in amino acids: CASSPNDYEQYF. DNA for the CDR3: TGTGCCAGCAGCCCCAATGACTACGAGCAGTACTTC.

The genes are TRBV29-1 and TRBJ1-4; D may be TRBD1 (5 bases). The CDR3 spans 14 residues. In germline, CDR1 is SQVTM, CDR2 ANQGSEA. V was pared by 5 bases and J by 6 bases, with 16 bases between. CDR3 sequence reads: CSVSAVGPYEKLFF. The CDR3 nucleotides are TGCAGCGTTTCTGCGGTGGGACCTTATGAAAAACTGTTTTTT. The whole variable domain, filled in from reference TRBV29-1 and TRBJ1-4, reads SAVISQKPSRDICQRGTSLTIQCQVDSQVTMMFWYRQQPGQSLTLIATANQGSEATYESGFVIDKFPISRPNLTFSTLTVSNMSPEDSSIYLCSVSAVGPYEKLFFGSGTQLSVL.

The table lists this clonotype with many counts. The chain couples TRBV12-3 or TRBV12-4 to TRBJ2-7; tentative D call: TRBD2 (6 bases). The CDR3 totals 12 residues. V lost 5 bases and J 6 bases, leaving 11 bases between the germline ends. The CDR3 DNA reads TGTGCCAGCAGTCCCGCGGGGTCCGAGCAGTACTTC. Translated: CASSPAGSEQYF.

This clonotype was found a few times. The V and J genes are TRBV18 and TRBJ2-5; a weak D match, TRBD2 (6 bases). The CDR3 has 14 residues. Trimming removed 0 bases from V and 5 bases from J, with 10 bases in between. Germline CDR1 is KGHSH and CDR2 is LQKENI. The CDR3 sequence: CASSPPSGSETQYF. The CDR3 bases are TGTGCCAGCTCACCACCGTCCGGGAGTGAGACCCAGTACTTC.

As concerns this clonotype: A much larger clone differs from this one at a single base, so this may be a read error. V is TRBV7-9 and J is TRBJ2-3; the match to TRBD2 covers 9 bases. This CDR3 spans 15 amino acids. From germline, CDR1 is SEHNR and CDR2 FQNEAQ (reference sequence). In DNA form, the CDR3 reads TGTGCCAACAGCCGTAGCGGGAGAGGAGCAGATACGCAGTATTTT. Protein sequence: CANSRSGRGADTQYF.

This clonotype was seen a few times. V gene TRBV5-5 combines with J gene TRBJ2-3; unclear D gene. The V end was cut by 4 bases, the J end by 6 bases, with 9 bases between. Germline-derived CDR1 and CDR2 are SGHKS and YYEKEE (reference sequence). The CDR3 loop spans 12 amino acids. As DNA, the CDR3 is TGTGCCAGCAGCCCTCCCGGGGATACGCAGTATTTT. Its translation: CASSPPGDTQYF.

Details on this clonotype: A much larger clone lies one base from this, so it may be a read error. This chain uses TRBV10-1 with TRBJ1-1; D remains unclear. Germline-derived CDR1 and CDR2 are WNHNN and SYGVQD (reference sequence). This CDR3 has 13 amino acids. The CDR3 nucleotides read TGCGCCGGCAGTGAGAAGCCGAACACTGAAGCTTTCTTT. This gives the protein CAGSEKPNTEAFF.

In DNA form, the CDR3 reads TGTGCCAGTACCCCCCGGGCAGGGCCTACCGGGGAGCTGTTTTTT. This sequence encodes CASTPRAGPTGELFF. The genes are TRBV19 and TRBJ2-2; tentatively, D is TRBD1 (5 bases). Germline-derived CDR1 and CDR2 are LNHDA and SQIVND (reference sequence). The CDR3 length is 15 residues. Deletions cut 7 bases from V and 5 bases from J, with 17 bases between.